This entry lists 21 T cell receptor beta chains sequenced from one sample in a study of T cell repertoires in cytomegalovirus infection. MiXCR was run by TCRdb on the reads, yielding one entry per CDR3 protein. The repertoire consists of approximately 140,000 distinct CDR3 sequences, with about 6% occurring once and the leading ten covering approximately 18%. The sample taken for sequencing was PBMCs. These receptors were taken from a human donor in good health (CMV status not recorded). Some clones in this sample may be carry-over from other donors' samples.

This clonotype was recorded many times. V and J are TRBV7-2 and TRBJ2-7; D is uncertain. Trimming shortened V by 2 bases and J by 3 bases, and 8 bases separated the two germline ends. The CDR3 runs 13 residues. Per the germline V gene, CDR1 is SGHTA and CDR2 is FQGNSA. Written as DNA, the CDR3 is TGTGCCAGCAGCTTAAACTCCGGCTACGAGCAGTACTTC. Protein product: CASSLNSGYEQYF.

This clonotype was counted ten times or more. V is TRBV29-1 and J is TRBJ2-5; 7 nucleotides agree with TRBD1. Germline V gives CDR1 SQVTM, CDR2 ANQGSEA. V lost 7 bases and J lost 4; bases outside the gene matches: 9. The CDR3 length is 13 residues. In nucleotides, the CDR3 is TGCAGCGCGGACAGGAAGGTGGGAGAGACCCAGTACTTC. This codes for CSADRKVGETQYF. The full variable domain, its missing parts supplied by reference TRBV29-1 and TRBJ2-5, is SAVISQKPSRDICQRGTSLTIQCQVDSQVTMMFWYRQQPGQSLTLIATANQGSEATYESGFVIDKFPISRPNLTFSTLTVSNMSPEDSSIYLCSADRKVGETQYFGPGTRLLVL.

This clonotype was observed many times. V and J are TRBV7-2 and TRBJ2-1; D remains ambiguous. Trimming stripped 1 base from V and 8 bases from J, with 9 bases between. Germline loops: CDR1 SGHTA, CDR2 FQGNSA. The CDR3 is 13 residues long. The CDR3 sequence is CASSLERSYEQFF. For the CDR3, the DNA is TGTGCCAGCAGCTTAGAACGGTCGTATGAGCAGTTCTTC.

This clonotype was detected many times. V and J are TRBV6-4 and TRBJ1-2; D gene unclear. The V gene's germline CDR1 is MRHNA and CDR2 SNTAGT. The germline V and J ends were trimmed by 2 bases and 5 bases, with 6 bases remaining between them. This CDR3 has 12 residues. In DNA, the CDR3 is TGTGCCAGCAGTGACGGTCTGTATGGCTACACCTTC. Its translation is CASSDGLYGYTF.

In its sample, this clonotype was seen many times. The chain recombines TRBV29-1 with TRBJ2-3, with 7 bases identical to TRBD1. Germline assignment: CDR1 SQVTM and CDR2 ANQGSEA. The CDR3 consists of 14 residues. V trimming: 6 bases; J trimming: 4 bases; junction bases outside the gene matches: 10. This CDR3 is CSVTDRAKADTQYF. For the CDR3, the DNA is TGCAGCGTGACCGACAGGGCGAAGGCAGATACGCAGTATTTT.

This clonotype appeared a few times. V and J are TRBV5-6 and TRBJ2-1; 9 nucleotides match TRBD2. The CDR3 is made up of 12 amino acids. Germline V gene sequence: CDR1 SGHDT, CDR2 YYEEEE. The junction had 2 bases not matched to a gene; V was cut back by 3 bases and J by 10 bases. CDR3 coding DNA: TGTGCCAGCAGCTGGCTAGCGGGAGAGCAGTTCTTC. Amino acids: CASSWLAGEQFF.

This clonotype was counted ten times or more. The CDR3 is CASRGDRGSGANVLTF. CDR3 coding DNA: TGTGCCAGCAGGGGGGACAGGGGCTCTGGGGCCAACGTCCTGACTTTC. The V gene is TRBV7-8, the J gene TRBJ2-6; 10 nucleotides match TRBD1. Germline V gene lookup returns CDR1 SGHVS and CDR2 FQNEAQ. Unmatched junction bases numbered 2, after V lost 6 bases and J lost 0 bases. The CDR3 sequence is 16 residues long.

This clonotype has ten or more counts. This sequence joins TRBV7-2 and TRBJ2-3; perhaps TRBD2 as D (5 bases). V lost 1 base to trimming and J lost 2 bases, with 13 bases between them. CDR1 is SGHTA, CDR2 FQGNSA, per germline. This CDR3 has 16 amino acids. CDR3 nucleotides: TGTGCCAGCAGCTTAGTCGCGGGCTATAACACAGATACGCAGTATTTT. The encoded protein is CASSLVAGYNTDTQYF. The full variable domain, in which reference TRBV7-2 and TRBJ2-3 provide the parts outside the CDR3, is GAGVSQSPSNKVTEKGKDVELRCDPISGHTALYWYRQSLGQGLEFLIYFQGNSAPDKSGLPSDRFSAERTGGSVSTLTIQRTQQEDSAVYLCASSLVAGYNTDTQYFGPGTRLTVL.

This clonotype was seen repeatedly, ten times or more. The J gene is TRBJ2-5, the V gene TRBV20-1; D could derive from TRBD1 or TRBD2 (5 bases each). CDR1 and CDR2 from the germline V gene are DFQATT and SNEGSKA (reference sequence). The CDR3 length is 16 residues. The V gene lost 2 bases and the J gene lost 5 bases, with 21 bases spanning the gap. CDR3 DNA sequence: TGCAGTGCTAGACCCCGTGCTAAGTTTTGGGGGGAGACCCAGTACTTC. It codes for CSARPRAKFWGETQYF.

At least ten counts were recorded for this clonotype. The chain couples TRBV14 to TRBJ2-1; TRBD1 agrees at 9 bases. V gave up 7 bases and J gave up 2 bases; unmatched junction bases: 3. Looked up from germline, CDR1 is SGHDN and CDR2 is FVKESK. This CDR3 contains 14 residues. CDR3 in amino acids: CASKGQGPYNEQFF. The CDR3 DNA reads TGTGCCAGCAAAGGACAGGGGCCCTACAATGAGCAGTTCTTC.

Many counts were recorded for this clonotype. The CDR3 is CASSPRDRGPLGEQYF. Here the CDR3 DNA reads TGTGCCAGCAGCCCCCGGGACAGGGGGCCTCTGGGCGAGCAGTACTTC. The V gene is TRBV7-2, the J gene TRBJ2-7, with 12 nucleotides matching TRBD1. CDR1 and CDR2 (germline): SGHTA, FQGNSA. Unmatched junction bases numbered 11, after V lost 5 bases and J lost 6 bases. CDR3 length: 16 amino acids. Using reference TRBV7-2 and TRBJ2-7 for the parts outside the CDR3, the full variable domain is GAGVSQSPSNKVTEKGKDVELRCDPISGHTALYWYRQSLGQGLEFLIYFQGNSAPDKSGLPSDRFSAERTGGSVSTLTIQRTQQEDSAVYLCASSPRDRGPLGEQYFGPGTRLTVT.

Ten or more counts support this clonotype. The chain combines TRBV5-6 with TRBJ1-2, with 8 bases lining up with TRBD1. CDR3 length equals 15 residues. J lost 8 bases, V lost 2 bases, and 11 bases had no gene match. CDR1 is SGHDT, CDR2 YYEEEE, per germline. In nucleotides, the CDR3 is TGTGCCAGCAGCTTCGTGGGACAGGTGAAAGGGGGCTACACCTTC. Amino acids: CASSFVGQVKGGYTF. Together with reference TRBV5-6 and TRBJ1-2, the CDR3 gives the full variable domain: DAGVTQSPTHLIKTRGQQVTLRCSPKSGHDTVSWYQQALGQGPQFIFQYYEEEERQRGNFPDRFSGHQFPNYSSELNVNALLLGDSALYLCASSFVGQVKGGYTFGSGTRLTVV.

This clonotype was counted many times. The V call is TRBV5-1, the J call TRBJ2-1; 8 nucleotides match TRBD2. The V and J ends lost 4 bases and 4 bases, in that order; junction bases with no gene match: 1. In germline, CDR1 is SGHRS, CDR2 YFSETQ. This CDR3 region has 13 residues. The DNA for the CDR3 is TGCGCCAGCAGCAGCGGGGGTTACAATGAGCAGTTCTTC. It specifies CASSSGGYNEQFF.

The sample holds many counts of this clonotype. The chain joins TRBV11-2 to TRBJ2-1; 8 nucleotides line up with TRBD2. CDR1 SGHAT and CDR2 FQNNGV come from the germline V gene. V lost 5 bases and J lost 7; bases outside the gene matches: 10. The CDR3 sequence is 15 residues long. CDR3 in amino acids: CASSGYGGAENEQFF. DNA of the CDR3: TGTGCCAGCAGCGGCTACGGGGGGGCCGAGAATGAGCAGTTCTTC.

This clonotype appeared many times. The gene calls are TRBV7-8 and TRBJ2-3; 7 nucleotides agree with TRBD2. The CDR3 sequence is 14 residues long. Trimming took 6 bases from V and 8 from J; bases not matched to a gene: 11. Looked up from germline, CDR1 is SGHVS and CDR2 is FQNEAQ. DNA of the CDR3: TGTGCCAGCAGGGAAGACTGGACGGGAGGTACGCAGTATTTT. It codes for CASREDWTGGTQYF. Looking up the rest from reference TRBV7-8 and TRBJ2-3 gives the full variable domain: GAGVSQSPRYKVAKRGQDVALRCDPISGHVSLFWYQQALGQGPEFLTYFQNEAQLDKSGLPSDRFFAERPEGSVSTLKIQRTQQEDSAVYLCASREDWTGGTQYFGPGTRLTVL.

A remark on this clonotype: This may arise from a read error, as a much more abundant clone is one base away. The CDR3 DNA reads TGTGCCAGCAGTTTCCGGGTCAATGAGCAGTTCTTC. This sequence encodes CASSFRVNEQFF. The genes are TRBV28 and TRBJ2-1; D gene ambiguous. The CDR3 sequence is 12 residues long. Germline CDR1 and CDR2: MDHEN and SYDVKM. Trimming shortened V by 3 bases and J by 6 bases, and 6 bases separated the two germline ends.

This clonotype was seen at least ten times. The chain combines TRBV10-3 with TRBJ1-2, with D possibly matching TRBD1 (5 bases). Germline V gene data show CDR1 as ENHRY and CDR2 as SYGVKD. Deletions cut 9 bases from V and 0 bases from J, with 8 bases between. The CDR3 length is 12 residues. CDR3 nucleotide sequence: TGTGCCATTCAGGGACCTAACTATGGCTACACCTTC. As protein: CAIQGPNYGYTF.

This clonotype came up many times. This sequence joins TRBV24-1 and TRBJ2-3, with D perhaps matching TRBD2 (7 bases). The CDR3 covers 12 residues. V was clipped by 7 bases and J by 8 bases, with 12 bases between them. Per the germline V gene, CDR1 is KGHDR and CDR2 is SFDVKD. CDR3 sequence reads: CATSGGRATQYF. The CDR3 coding sequence is TGTGCCACCAGCGGGGGGCGGGCTACGCAGTATTTT.

This clonotype was seen ten or more times. The genes are TRBV7-2 and TRBJ2-5; D unresolved. Trimming shortened V by 1 base and J by 0 bases, and 15 bases separated the two germline ends. Germline V lookup: CDR1 SGHTA, CDR2 FQGNSA. The CDR3 spans 17 residues. This chain's CDR3 is CASSLGGGRTYQETQYF. CDR3 DNA: TGTGCCAGCAGCTTAGGAGGTGGACGGACGTACCAAGAGACCCAGTACTTC.

This clonotype occurred many times. The chain combines TRBV4-2 with TRBJ2-1; TRBD2 agrees at 13 bases. The CDR3 is 17 amino acids. Germline V gene sequence: CDR1 LGHNA, CDR2 YNFKEQ. The V gene end was trimmed by 4 bases and the J gene end by 7 bases; junction bases not matched to a gene: 10. The CDR3 here is CASSLPAGLAGRNEQFF. Here the CDR3 DNA reads TGTGCCAGCAGCCTCCCAGCGGGACTAGCGGGGAGAAATGAGCAGTTCTTC.

Ten or more counts support this clonotype. CDR3 DNA: TGTGCCAGCTCTCCAGGCCTACTGAATTATTCACCCCTCCACTTT. Its protein product is CASSPGLLNYSPLHF. The chain combines TRBV7-8 with TRBJ1-6; D ambiguous. Between the trimmed V and J ends, which lost 8 bases and 8 bases, there was a span of 19 bases. This CDR3 is 15 amino acids long. Germline V CDR1 and CDR2: SGHVS, FQNEAQ.